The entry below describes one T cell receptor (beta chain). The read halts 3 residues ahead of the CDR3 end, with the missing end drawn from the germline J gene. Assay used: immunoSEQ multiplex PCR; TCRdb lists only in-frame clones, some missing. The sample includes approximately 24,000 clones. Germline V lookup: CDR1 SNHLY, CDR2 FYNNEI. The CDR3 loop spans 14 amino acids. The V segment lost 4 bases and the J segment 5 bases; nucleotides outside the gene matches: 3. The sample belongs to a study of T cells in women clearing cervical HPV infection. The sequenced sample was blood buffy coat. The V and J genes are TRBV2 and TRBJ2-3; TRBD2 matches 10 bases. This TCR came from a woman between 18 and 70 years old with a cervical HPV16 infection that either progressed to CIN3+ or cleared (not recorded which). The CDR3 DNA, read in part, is TGTGCCAGCAGTGTACTAGCGGGGCAAGATACG. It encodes CASSVLAGQDT. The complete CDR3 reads CASSVLAGQDTQYF.